The 8 T cell receptor beta chains below all came from one sample that was sequenced in a study of tumor-infiltrating lymphocytes in primary liver carcinoma. Constant-region priming of 500 to 550 ng total RNA yielded TCR beta cDNA. Libraries of TCR beta came from three nested multiplex PCR rounds with slightly modified ARM-PCR. TRBV1-TRBV30 forward primers paired with a C-beta reverse primer were used in the first two PCR rounds, which ran roughly 11 cycles each. Each CDR3 protein is one row after TCRdb ran MiXCR on the multiplex PCR reads. The sample has about 330,000 distinct CDR3 sequences, around 60% seen once; the top ten hold 5.5% to 8%. Unsorted whole blood supplied the RNA, and germline DNA was extracted too. The sample taken for sequencing was peripheral blood. These receptors were taken from a middle-aged man with primary liver carcinoma and hepatitis B virus infection.

This clonotype was detected ten times or more. The V and J genes are TRBV6-5 and TRBJ2-1, with D perhaps assigned TRBD1 or TRBD2 (5 bases each). V was trimmed by 10 bases and J by 2 bases, leaving 12 bases between them. This CDR3 has 13 residues. Germline CDR1 MNHEY, CDR2 SVGAGI. The CDR3 DNA follows: TGTGCCATCGGGGCTCCCGCCTACAATGAGCAGTTCTTC. This translates into CAIGAPAYNEQFF.

With regard to this clonotype: The junction departs from germline at one end; a sequencing error may be responsible. The CDR3 region has the DNA TGTACCAGCAGTTACTCCGACCCCGGAAATGAGCAGTTCTTC. Translating gives CTSSYSDPGNEQFF. The chain joins TRBV6-5 to TRBJ2-1; D is uncertain. Germline CDR1 is MNHEY and CDR2 is SVGAGI. The CDR3 runs 14 residues.

In the case of this clonotype: One end of the junction does not line up with germline, which may come from a read error. The V and J genes are TRBV11-1 and TRBJ2-4; D is unresolved. Looked up from germline, CDR1 is SGHAT and CDR2 is FQDESV (reference sequence). This CDR3 region has 13 residues. CDR3 sequence reads: CASSLSGQNIRYF. The CDR3 nucleotides read TGTGCCAGCAGCTTAAGTGGGCAAAACATTCGGTACTTC.

With regard to this clonotype: At one boundary the junction diverges from the germline segment, which might be a read error. This rearrangement joins TRBV11-2 to TRBJ2-3; D not certain. In germline, CDR1 is SGHAT, CDR2 FQNNGV. CDR3 length: 16 residues. CDR3 sequence (DNA): TGTGTCAGCAGCCTAAGCAGATTTCTAAGCACAGATACGCATTATTTT. The encoded protein is CVSSLSRFLSTDTHYF.

This clonotype was observed many times. This chain uses TRBV6-2 or TRBV6-3 with TRBJ1-1; no firm D call. The CDR3 has 12 residues. Between the trimmed V and J ends, which lost 6 bases and 5 bases, there was a span of 10 bases. Germline V CDR1 and CDR2: MNHEY, SVGEGT. The CDR3 loop is CASSPIQTEAFF. The CDR3 DNA reads as TGTGCCAGCAGCCCCATACAGACTGAAGCTTTCTTT.

The chain links TRBV11-2 to TRBJ2-5, with 7 bases fitting TRBD1. This CDR3 has 14 residues. In germline, CDR1 is SGHAT, CDR2 FQNNGV. CDR3 in DNA: TGTTACAGCAGCTTAGGACAGGTCCCCGAGACCCAGTACTTC. Translation gives CYSSLGQVPETQYF.

The chain combines TRBV13 with TRBJ2-5; TRBD1 matches 9 bases. CDR1 and CDR2 (germline): PRHDT, FYEKMQ (reference sequence). The CDR3 extends over 16 amino acids. The V segment lost 2 bases and the J segment 4 bases; nucleotides outside the gene matches: 8. The CDR3 region is CASSLTVTGGVETQYF. The CDR3 DNA reads TGTGCCAGCAGCTTAACCGTGACAGGGGGTGTAGAGACCCAGTACTTC.

This clonotype was recorded a few times. Being one base from a much bigger clone, this may be a read error. The chain carries TRBV29-1 and TRBJ2-1; D uncertain. Germline V gene data show CDR1 as SQVTM and CDR2 as ANQGSEA. This CDR3 is built from 10 residues. This CDR3 is CNVGNGEQFF. As DNA, the CDR3 is TGCAACGTTGGTAACGGGGAGCAGTTCTTC.